This T cell receptor (beta chain) was recovered during a study of blood T cell repertoires in COVID-19. Study overall: Both acute and convalescent COVID-19 samples were obtained from the United States, Italy and Spain. The analysed material was cDNA or gDNA that came from T cells, B-cell-depleted T cells, or PBMCs.

V lost 4 bases to trimming and J lost 5 bases, with 5 bases between them. This CDR3 spans 12 amino acids. CDR1 and CDR2 (germline): SNHLY, FYNNEI. Under the authors' procedure: Scientists estimated how many nucleated cells there were by amplifying reference gene primers. The table came from immunoSEQ multiplex PCR; TCRdb's copy has only in-frame clones and leaves some out. The V and J calls and clone size are taken from that table; D and trimming were inferred from the DNA. The repertoire holds 100,000 to 120,000 clones, with approximately 82% as singletons. The receptor's source is a woman aged 80 or over with acute or convalescent COVID-19. Input material: peripheral blood. The chain couples TRBV2 to TRBJ1-4, with TRBD1 as a possible D gene (5 bases). This CDR3 is CASSGQNEKLFF. The CDR3 region has the DNA TGTGCCAGCAGTGGACAGAATGAAAAACTGTTTTTT.